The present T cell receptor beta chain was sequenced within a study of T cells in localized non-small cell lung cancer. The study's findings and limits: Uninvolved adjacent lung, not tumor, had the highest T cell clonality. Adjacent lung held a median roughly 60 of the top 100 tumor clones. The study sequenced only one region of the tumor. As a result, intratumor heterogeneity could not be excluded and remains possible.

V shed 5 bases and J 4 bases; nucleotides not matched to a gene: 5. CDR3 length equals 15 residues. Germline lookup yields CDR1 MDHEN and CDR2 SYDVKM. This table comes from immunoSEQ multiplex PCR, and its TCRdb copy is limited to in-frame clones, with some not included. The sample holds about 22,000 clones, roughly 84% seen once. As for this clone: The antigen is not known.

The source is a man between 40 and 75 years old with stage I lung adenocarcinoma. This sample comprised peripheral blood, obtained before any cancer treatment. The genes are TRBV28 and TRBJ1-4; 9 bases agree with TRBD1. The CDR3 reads CASSPQGQGNEKLFF. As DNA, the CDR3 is TGTGCCAGCAGTCCACAGGGACAGGGTAATGAAAAACTGTTTTTT.